This TCR beta chain was retrieved from a study of blood T cell repertoires in COVID-19. Study information: The samples span acute and convalescent COVID-19 from the United States, Italy and Spain. From T cells, B-cell-depleted T cells, or PBMCs came the material, which was cDNA or gDNA.

Per the original methods: Amplification of reference gene primers provided the estimated nucleated cell counts. Some clones are missing from TCRdb's copy, which holds only in-frame ones; the method was immunoSEQ multiplex PCR. Clone size and V and J calls were adopted from that table, with D and trimming inferred from the DNA. Among approximately 300,000 clones, around 88% were seen once, and the ten largest hold around 0.8%. With 2 bases clipped from V and 3 bases from J, the junction kept 9 bases outside the gene matches. The CDR3 contains 17 residues. In germline, CDR1 is SNHLY, CDR2 FYNNEI. The V call is TRBV2, the J call TRBJ2-3; 9 nucleotides match TRBD2. Sequenced material: peripheral blood. This sequence originates from a man aged 30-40 years with acute or convalescent COVID-19. CDR3 sequence: CASSESRGGPSTDTQYF. CDR3 nucleotides: TGTGCCAGCAGTGAATCGCGGGGGGGCCCAAGTACAGATACGCAGTATTTT.